The present TCR beta chain was sequenced within a study of T cells after somatic rescue of genetic block. The data were produced by immunoSEQ multiplex PCR, yet TCRdb's version contains in-frame clones alone and is incomplete. The repertoire has 85,000 to 100,000 clones, about nine tenths of them found once; the top ten carry approximately 1.5%. CDR1 and CDR2 from the germline V gene are LNHDA and SQIVND (reference sequence). CDR3 size: 16 residues. Trimming took off 4 bases at V and 3 bases at J, with 18 bases between the two ends. The sample consisted of peripheral blood mononuclear cells (PBMCs). The TCR originated in a woman between 18 and 30 years old. The V call is TRBV19, the J call TRBJ1-2, with D perhaps TRBD1 (5 bases). CDR3 in amino acids: CASSTRRDGGDYGYTF. CDR3 DNA: TGTGCCAGTAGTACCAGGAGGGACGGAGGAGACTATGGCTACACCTTC.